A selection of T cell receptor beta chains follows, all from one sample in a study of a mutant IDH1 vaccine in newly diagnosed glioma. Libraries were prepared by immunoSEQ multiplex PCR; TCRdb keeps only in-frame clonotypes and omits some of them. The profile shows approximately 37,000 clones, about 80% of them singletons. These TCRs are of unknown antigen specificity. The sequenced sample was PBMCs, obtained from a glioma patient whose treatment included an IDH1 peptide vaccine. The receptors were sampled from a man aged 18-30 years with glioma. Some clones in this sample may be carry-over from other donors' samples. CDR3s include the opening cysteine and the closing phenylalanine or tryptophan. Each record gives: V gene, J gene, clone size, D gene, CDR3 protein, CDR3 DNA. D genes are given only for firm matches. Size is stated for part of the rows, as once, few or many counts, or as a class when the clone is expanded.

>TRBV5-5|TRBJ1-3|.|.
CASSLVKPGNTIYF
TGTGCCAGCAGCTTGGTCAAGCCTGGAAACACCATATATTTT
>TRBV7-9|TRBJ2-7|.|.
CASSLEFPGYEQYF
TGTGCCAGCAGCTTAGAGTTCCCAGGCTACGAGCAGTACTTC
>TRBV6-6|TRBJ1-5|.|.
CASNPGLLAGSQPQHF
TGTGCCAGTAATCCGGGGCTCCTCGCAGGAAGTCAGCCCCAGCATTTT
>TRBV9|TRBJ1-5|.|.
CASSLLLRGAAQPQHF
TGTGCCAGCAGCCTCCTACTCCGCGGGGCTGCTCAGCCCCAGCATTTT
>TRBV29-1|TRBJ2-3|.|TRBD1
CSVDGQALSTDTQYF
TGCAGCGTTGACGGACAGGCCCTAAGCACAGATACGCAGTATTTT
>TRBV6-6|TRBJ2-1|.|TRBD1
CASRKQDRVSNEQFF
TGTGCCAGCAGAAAACAGGACAGGGTATCTAATGAGCAGTTCTTC
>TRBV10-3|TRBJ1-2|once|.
CAISEIISISYGYTF
TGTGCCATCAGTGAGATCATTTCCATATCTTATGGCTACACCTTC
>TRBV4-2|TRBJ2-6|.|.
CASSQAQGGSLGSGANVLTF
TGTGCCAGCAGCCAAGCCCAGGGGGGCTCCCTTGGCTCTGGGGCCAACGTCCTGACTTTC
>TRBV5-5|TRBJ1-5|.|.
CASSLDPRGQPQHF
TGTGCCAGCAGCTTGGATCCCCGGGGACAGCCCCAGCATTTT
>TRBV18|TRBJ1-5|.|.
CASSPGQIYQPQHF
TGTGCCAGCTCGCCCGGACAGATTTATCAGCCCCAGCATTTT
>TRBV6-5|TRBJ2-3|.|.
CASRGTGVDTQYF
TGTGCCAGCCGAGGTACGGGGGTGGATACGCAGTATTTT
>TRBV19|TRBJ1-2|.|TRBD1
CASKRGDRANYGYTF
TGTGCCAGTAAAAGAGGAGACAGGGCTAACTATGGCTACACCTTC
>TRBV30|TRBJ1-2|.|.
CAWTFSTGLYGYTF
TGTGCCTGGACCTTCTCGACAGGTCTATATGGCTACACCTTC
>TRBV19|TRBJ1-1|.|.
CASSTYSEAFF
TGTGCCAGTAGTACCTACAGTGAAGCTTTCTTT
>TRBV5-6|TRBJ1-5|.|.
CASRVGNQPQHF
TGTGCCAGCAGGGTGGGGAATCAGCCCCAGCATTTT
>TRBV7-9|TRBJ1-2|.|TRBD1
CASSSPGQRGYTF
TGTGCCAGCAGTTCTCCGGGACAGAGGGGCTACACCTTC
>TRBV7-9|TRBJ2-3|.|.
CASSSPGTDTQYF
TGTGCCAGCAGCTCCCCCGGCACAGATACGCAGTATTTT
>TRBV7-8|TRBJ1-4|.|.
CASSLGTDEKLFF
TGTGCCAGCAGCTTGGGGACTGATGAAAAACTGTTTTTT
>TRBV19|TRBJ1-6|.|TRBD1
CASSLQGVGYSPLHF
TGTGCCAGTAGTTTGCAGGGGGTAGGTTACTCACCCCTCCACTTT
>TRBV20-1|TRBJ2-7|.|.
CSAGTQYEQYF
TGCAGTGCTGGGACTCAATACGAGCAGTACTTC
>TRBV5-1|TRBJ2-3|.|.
CASSPGTARDTQYF
TGCGCCAGCAGCCCAGGGACGGCAAGGGATACGCAGTATTTT
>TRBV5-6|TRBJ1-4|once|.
CASRTWATSNEKLFF
TGTGCCAGCAGAACGTGGGCTACTTCTAATGAAAAACTGTTTTTT
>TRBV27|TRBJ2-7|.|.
CASSVHRENIYEQYF
TGTGCCAGCAGTGTACACAGGGAGAACATCTACGAGCAGTACTTC